This T cell receptor beta chain was retrieved from a study of T cell repertoires in cytomegalovirus infection. Study-level information: TCR beta signatures that were public indicated CMV infection and matching HLA type.

About this clonotype itself: Its antigen is still unknown.

TCRdb used MiXCR to reprocess the reads, holding one entry per CDR3 protein. The data contain about 280,000 distinct CDR3 sequences, roughly a fifth of them seen just once; the ten biggest clones take up approximately 19%. CDR3 size: 17 residues. The germline V gene has CDR1 LNHDA and CDR2 SQIVND (reference sequence). V dropped 6 bases and J dropped 5; count of bases not matched to a gene: 14. The receptor comes from a human donor in good health (CMV status not recorded). Some clones in this sample may be carry-over from other donors' samples. V is TRBV19 and J is TRBJ2-1; 9 nucleotides agree with TRBD2. The sequencing used cultured PBMCs, collected from culture after CMV antigen stimulation. CDR3 coding DNA: TGTGCCAGTAGCTGGGACATGGCTAGCGGGATTAACAATGAGCAGTTCTTC. Encoded protein: CASSWDMASGINNEQFF.